The following is a T cell receptor beta chain sequence with its context. Its antigen is unknown. These data are taken from a study of T cells in localized non-small cell lung cancer. V shed 3 bases and J shed 6 bases, with 5 bases lying between them. The length of the CDR3 is 11 residues. CDR1 is SGDLS, CDR2 YYNGEE, per germline. Study-wide points: Uninvolved neighboring lung showed the greatest T cell clonality, exceeding tumor.

The protocol was immunoSEQ multiplex PCR, while the TCRdb copy is restricted to in-frame clones and leaves out a portion. The data show about 24,000 clones, around 82% seen once. The chain has TRBV9 and TRBJ2-3; D unresolved. Sequencing was performed on PBMCs, taken before any cancer treatment. The receptor was derived from a man aged 40-75 years with stage II lung adenocarcinoma. CDR3 region: CASSELDTQYF. The DNA for the CDR3 is TGTGCCAGCAGCGAGCTGGATACGCAGTATTTT. Filled out from reference TRBV9 and TRBJ2-3, the complete variable domain reads DSGVTQTPKHLITATGQRVTLRCSPRSGDLSVYWYQQSLDQGLQFLIQYYNGEERAKGNILERFSAQQFPDLHSELNLSSLELGDSALYFCASSELDTQYFGPGTRLTVL.